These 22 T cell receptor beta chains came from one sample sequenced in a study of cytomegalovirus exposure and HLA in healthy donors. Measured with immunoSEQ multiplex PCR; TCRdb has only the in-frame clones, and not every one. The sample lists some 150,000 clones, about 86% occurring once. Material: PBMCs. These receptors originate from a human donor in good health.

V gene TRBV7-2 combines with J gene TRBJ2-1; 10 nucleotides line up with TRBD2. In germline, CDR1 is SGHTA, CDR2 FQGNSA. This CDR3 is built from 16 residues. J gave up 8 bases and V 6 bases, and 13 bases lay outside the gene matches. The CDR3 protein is CASRPVLAGSRDEQFF. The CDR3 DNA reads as TGTGCCAGCAGGCCCGTACTAGCGGGGTCGCGGGATGAGCAGTTCTTC.

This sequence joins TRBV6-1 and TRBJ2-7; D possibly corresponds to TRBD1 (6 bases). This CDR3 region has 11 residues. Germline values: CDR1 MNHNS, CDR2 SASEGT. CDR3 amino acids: CALQGHYEQYF. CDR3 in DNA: TGTGCGTTACAGGGCCACTACGAGCAGTACTTC.

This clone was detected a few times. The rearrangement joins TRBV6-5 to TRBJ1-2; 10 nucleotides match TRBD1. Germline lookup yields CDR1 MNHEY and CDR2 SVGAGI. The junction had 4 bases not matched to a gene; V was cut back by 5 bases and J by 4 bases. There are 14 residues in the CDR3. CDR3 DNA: TGTGCCAGCAGTCCAAGGACAGGGGGCTATGGCTACACCTTC. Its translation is CASSPRTGGYGYTF.

CDR3 DNA sequence: TGTGCCAGCGGCAGGAACACTGAAGCTTTCTTT. Translating gives CASGRNTEAFF. This rearrangement joins TRBV7-9 to TRBJ1-1; D unclear. Deletions cut 8 bases from V and 1 base from J, with 5 bases between. The germline CDR1 and CDR2 sequences are SEHNR and FQNEAQ (reference sequence). This CDR3 spans 11 amino acids.

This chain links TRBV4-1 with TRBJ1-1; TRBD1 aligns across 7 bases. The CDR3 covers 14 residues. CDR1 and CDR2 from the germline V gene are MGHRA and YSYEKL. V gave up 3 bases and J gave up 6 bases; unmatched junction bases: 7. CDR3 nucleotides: TGCGCCAGCAGCCACCCCAGGGGGATGGCTGAAGCTTTCTTT. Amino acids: CASSHPRGMAEAFF.

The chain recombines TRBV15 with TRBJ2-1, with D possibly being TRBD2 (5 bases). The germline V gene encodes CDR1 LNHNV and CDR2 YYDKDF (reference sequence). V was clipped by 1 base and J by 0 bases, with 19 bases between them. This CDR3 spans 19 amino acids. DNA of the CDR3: TGTGCCACCAGCAGAGGACTCGACCTAGCCCCGAGCTCCTACAATGAGCAGTTCTTC. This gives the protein CATSRGLDLAPSSYNEQFF.

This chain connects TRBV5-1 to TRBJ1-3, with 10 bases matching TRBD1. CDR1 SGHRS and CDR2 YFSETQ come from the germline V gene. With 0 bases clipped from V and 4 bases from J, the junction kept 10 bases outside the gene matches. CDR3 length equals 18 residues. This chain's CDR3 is CASSLELGQGSFGNTIYF. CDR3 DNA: TGCGCCAGCAGCTTGGAGCTGGGACAGGGGTCCTTCGGAAACACCATATATTTT.

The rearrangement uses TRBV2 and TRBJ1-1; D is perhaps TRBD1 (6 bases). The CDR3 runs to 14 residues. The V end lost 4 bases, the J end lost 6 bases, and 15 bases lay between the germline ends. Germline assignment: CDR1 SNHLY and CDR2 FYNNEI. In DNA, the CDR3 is TGTGCCAGCAGTGCAACAGGGTTGGTAGCTGAAGCTTTCTTT. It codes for CASSATGLVAEAFF.

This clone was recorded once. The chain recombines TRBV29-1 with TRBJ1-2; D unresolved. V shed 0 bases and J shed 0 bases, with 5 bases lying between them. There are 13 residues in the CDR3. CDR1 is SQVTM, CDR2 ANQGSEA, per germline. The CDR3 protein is CSVEDQANYGYTF. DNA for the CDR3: TGCAGCGTTGAAGACCAGGCTAACTATGGCTACACCTTC.

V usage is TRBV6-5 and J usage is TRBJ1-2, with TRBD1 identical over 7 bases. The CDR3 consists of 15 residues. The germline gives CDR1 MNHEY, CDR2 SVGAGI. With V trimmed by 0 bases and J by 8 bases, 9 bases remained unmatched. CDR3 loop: CASSYSGSRGYGYTF. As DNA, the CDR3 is TGTGCCAGCAGTTACTCGGGGAGCAGGGGGTACGGCTACACCTTC.

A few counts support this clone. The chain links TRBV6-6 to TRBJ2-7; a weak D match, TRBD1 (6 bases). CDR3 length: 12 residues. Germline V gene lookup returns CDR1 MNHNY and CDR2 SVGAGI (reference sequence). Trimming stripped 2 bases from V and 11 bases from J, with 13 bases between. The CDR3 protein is CASSYQGPTKYF. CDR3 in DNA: TGTGCCAGCAGTTACCAGGGGCCCACCAAGTACTTC.

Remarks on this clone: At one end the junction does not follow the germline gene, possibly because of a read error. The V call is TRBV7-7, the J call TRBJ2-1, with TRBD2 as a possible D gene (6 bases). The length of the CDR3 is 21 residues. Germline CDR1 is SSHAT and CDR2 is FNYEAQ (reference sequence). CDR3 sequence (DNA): TGTGCTAGCAGCTTAAGCCCTCCGGGGGACCTCAACGTGGGGAAGAACAATGAGCAGTTCTTC. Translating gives CASSLSPPGDLNVGKNNEQFF.

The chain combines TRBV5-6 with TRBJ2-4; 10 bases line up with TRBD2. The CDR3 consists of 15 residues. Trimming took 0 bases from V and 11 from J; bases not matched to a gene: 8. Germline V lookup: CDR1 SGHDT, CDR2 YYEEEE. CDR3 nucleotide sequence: TGTGCCAGCAGCTTGGGAGCTAGCGGGGGATATGTTCAGTACTTC. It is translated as CASSLGASGGYVQYF. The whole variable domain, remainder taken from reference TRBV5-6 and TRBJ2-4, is DAGVTQSPTHLIKTRGQQVTLRCSPKSGHDTVSWYQQALGQGPQFIFQYYEEEERQRGNFPDRFSGHQFPNYSSELNVNALLLGDSALYLCASSLGASGGYVQYFGAGTRLSVL.

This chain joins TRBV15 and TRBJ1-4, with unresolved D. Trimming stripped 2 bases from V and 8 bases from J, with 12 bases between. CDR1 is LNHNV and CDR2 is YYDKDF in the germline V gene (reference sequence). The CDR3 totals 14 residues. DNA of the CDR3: TGTGCCACCAGCAGAAGGACTTTAGGCGAAAAACTGTTTTTT. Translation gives CATSRRTLGEKLFF.

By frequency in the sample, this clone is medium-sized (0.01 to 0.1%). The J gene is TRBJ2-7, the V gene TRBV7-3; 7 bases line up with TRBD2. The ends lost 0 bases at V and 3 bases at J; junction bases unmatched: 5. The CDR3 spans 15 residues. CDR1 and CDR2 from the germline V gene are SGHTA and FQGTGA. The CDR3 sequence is CASSLTSAGYYEQYF. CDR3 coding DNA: TGTGCCAGCAGCTTAACTTCAGCGGGGTACTACGAGCAGTACTTC.

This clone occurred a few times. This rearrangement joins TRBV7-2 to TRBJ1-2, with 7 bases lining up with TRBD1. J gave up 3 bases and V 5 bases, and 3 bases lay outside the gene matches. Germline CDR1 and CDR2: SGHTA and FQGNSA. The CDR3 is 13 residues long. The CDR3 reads CASSQGQYYGYTF. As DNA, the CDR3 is TGTGCCAGCAGCCAGGGACAGTACTATGGCTACACCTTC.

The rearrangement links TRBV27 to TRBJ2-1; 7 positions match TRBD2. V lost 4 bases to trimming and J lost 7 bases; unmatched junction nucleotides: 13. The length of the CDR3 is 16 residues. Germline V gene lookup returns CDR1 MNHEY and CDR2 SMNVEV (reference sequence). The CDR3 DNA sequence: TGTGCCAGCAGTTGGGACGGGAGGACTAACCGAAATGAGCAGTTCTTC. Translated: CASSWDGRTNRNEQFF.

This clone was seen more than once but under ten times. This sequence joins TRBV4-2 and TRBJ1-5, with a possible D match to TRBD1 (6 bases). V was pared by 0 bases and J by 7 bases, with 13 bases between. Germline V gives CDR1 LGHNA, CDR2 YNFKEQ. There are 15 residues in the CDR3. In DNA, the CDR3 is TGTGCCAGCAGCCAAGAGTGGGGACAAAACCAGCCCCAGCATTTT. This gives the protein CASSQEWGQNQPQHF.

DNA for the CDR3: TGCGCCAGCACCCCTCGGGACAGGCCCTCTGGAAACACCATATATTTT. It codes for CASTPRDRPSGNTIYF. This sequence joins TRBV4-1 and TRBJ1-3; 8 bases fit TRBD1. The CDR3 has 16 residues. From germline, CDR1 is MGHRA and CDR2 YSYEKL. V trimming: 7 bases; J trimming: 0 bases; junction bases outside the gene matches: 8.

CDR3 in amino acids: CASRGGAGVSYEQYF. In DNA, the CDR3 is TGTGCCAGCAGGGGAGGGGCGGGGGTGTCCTACGAGCAGTACTTC. V usage is TRBV6-1 and J usage is TRBJ2-7; 7 nucleotides line up with TRBD2. The junction had 9 bases not matched to a gene; V was cut back by 6 bases and J by 1 base. The CDR3 contains 15 residues. In germline, CDR1 is MNHNS, CDR2 SASEGT.

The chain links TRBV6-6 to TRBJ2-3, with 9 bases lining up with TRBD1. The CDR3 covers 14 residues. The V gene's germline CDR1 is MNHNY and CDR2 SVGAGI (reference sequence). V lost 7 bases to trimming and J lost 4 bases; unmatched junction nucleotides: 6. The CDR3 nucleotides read TGTGCCAGCACCCTCACAGGGGGCCCAGATACGCAGTATTTT. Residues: CASTLTGGPDTQYF.

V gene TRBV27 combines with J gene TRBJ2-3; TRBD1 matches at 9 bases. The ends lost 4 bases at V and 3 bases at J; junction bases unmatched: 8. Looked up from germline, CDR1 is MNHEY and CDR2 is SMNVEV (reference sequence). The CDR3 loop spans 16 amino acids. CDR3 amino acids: CASSSERGTGTDTQYF. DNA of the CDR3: TGTGCCAGCAGTTCGGAAAGGGGGACAGGGACAGATACGCAGTATTTT.